The clone carrying this T cell receptor beta chain was observed a few times. The antigen remains undetermined. The treatment here: approximately 9-day PBMC culture with coronavirus spike peptide pools or control peptides (ViraFEST assay). Spanning March to December 2020, the positive PCR dates came before US Alpha, Beta and Delta variants. The data derive from a study of vaccination and CD4 T cells after COVID-19. Across the study: Post-vaccine specimens were obtained a median roughly 74 days after dose two (range 14 to 241). The stimulus for the cells was overlapping spike peptides derived from SARS-CoV-2, HCoV-NL63, HCoV-OC43 and HCoV-229E.

The Oncomine TCR Beta short-read assay sequenced DNA from cultured CD4+ T cells. TCRdb ran MiXCR on the PCR reads and lists one entry per CDR3 protein. The sample carries 9,000 to 15,000 distinct CDR3 sequences, about 56% recorded once. Germline loops: CDR1 LNHNV, CDR2 YYDKDF (reference sequence). CDR3 length: 15 residues. V lost 5 bases and J 0 bases, leaving 11 bases between the germline ends. The chain uses TRBV15 and TRBJ1-5; D unclear. This receptor was taken from a human donor who had recovered from COVID-19. Sequences were obtained from CD4+ T cells from blood, cultured in vitro. For the CDR3, the DNA is TGTGCCACCAGCGGCGGGGTCTATAGCAATCAGCCCCAGCATTTT. Protein: CATSGGVYSNQPQHF.